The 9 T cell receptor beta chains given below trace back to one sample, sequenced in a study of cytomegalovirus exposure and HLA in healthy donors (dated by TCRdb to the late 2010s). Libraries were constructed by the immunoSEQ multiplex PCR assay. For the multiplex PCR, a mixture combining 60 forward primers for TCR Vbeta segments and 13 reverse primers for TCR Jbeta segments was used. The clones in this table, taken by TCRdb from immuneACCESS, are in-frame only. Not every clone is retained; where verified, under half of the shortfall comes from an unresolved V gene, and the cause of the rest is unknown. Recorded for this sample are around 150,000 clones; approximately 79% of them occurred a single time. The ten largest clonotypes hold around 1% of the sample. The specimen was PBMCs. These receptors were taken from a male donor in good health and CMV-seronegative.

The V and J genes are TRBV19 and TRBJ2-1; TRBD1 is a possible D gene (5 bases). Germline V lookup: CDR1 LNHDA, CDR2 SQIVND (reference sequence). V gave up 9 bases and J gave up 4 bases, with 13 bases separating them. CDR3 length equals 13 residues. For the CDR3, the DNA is TGTGCCAGCTCCTCGACAGATTACAATGAGCAGTTCTTC. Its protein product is CASSSTDYNEQFF.

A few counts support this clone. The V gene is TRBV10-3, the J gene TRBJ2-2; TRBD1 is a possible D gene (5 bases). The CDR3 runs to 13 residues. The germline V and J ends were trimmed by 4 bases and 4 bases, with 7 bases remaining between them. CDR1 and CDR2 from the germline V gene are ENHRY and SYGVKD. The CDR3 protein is CAISGTSTGELFF. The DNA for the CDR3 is TGTGCCATCAGTGGGACATCCACCGGGGAGCTGTTTTTT.

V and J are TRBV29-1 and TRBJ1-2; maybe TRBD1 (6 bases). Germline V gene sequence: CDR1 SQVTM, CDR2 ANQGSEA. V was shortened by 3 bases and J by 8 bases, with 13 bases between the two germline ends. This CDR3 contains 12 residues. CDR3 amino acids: CSVEDRTRGYTF. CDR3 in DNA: TGCAGCGTTGAGGACAGAACGCGGGGCTACACCTTC.

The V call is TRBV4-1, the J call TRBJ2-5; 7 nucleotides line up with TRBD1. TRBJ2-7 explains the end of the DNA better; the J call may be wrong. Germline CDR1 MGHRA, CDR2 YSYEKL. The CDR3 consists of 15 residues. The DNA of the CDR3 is TGCGCCAGCAGCCAAGAAAGGGGGCCCCCCTACGAGCAGTACTTC. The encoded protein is CASSQERGPPYEQYF.

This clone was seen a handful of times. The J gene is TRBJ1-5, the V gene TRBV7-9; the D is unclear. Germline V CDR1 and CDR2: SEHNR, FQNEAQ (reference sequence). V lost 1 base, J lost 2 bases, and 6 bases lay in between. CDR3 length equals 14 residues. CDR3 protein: CASSLGGGNQPQHF. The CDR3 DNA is TGTGCCAGCAGCTTAGGCGGGGGCAATCAGCCCCAGCATTTT.

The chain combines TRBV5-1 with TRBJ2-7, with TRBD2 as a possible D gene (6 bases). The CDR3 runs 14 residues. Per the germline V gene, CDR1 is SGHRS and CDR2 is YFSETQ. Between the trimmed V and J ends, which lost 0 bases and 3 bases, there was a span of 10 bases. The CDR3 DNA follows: TGCGCCAGCAGCTTGGCCGACGGGAGCTACGAGCAGTACTTC. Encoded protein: CASSLADGSYEQYF.

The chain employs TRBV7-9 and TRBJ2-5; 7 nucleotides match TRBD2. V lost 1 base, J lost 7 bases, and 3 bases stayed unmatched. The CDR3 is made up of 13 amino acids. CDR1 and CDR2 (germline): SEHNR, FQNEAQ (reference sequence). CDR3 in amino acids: CASSLDPGGTQYF. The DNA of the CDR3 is TGTGCCAGCAGCTTAGATCCGGGAGGGACCCAGTACTTC.

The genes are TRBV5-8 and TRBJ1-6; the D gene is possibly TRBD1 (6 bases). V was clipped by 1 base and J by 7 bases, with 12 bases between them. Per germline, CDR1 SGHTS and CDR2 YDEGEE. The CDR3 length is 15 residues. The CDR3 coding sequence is TGTGCCAGCAGCTTGTCGACAGGCTGGAATTCACCCCTCCACTTT. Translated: CASSLSTGWNSPLHF.

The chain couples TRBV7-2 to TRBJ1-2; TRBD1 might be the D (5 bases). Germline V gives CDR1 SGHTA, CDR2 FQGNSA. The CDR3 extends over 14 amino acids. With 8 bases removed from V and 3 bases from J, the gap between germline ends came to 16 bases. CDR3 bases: TGTGCCAGCTCGCGAGTTGGCAGGGACTATGGCTACACCTTC. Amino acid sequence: CASSRVGRDYGYTF.